This T cell receptor beta chain was retrieved from a study of blood T cell repertoires in COVID-19. CDR3 length: 16 residues. Trimming took off 2 bases at V and 2 bases at J, with 14 bases between the two ends. Germline V CDR1 and CDR2: MNHNS, SASEGT. Clones were sequenced by immunoSEQ multiplex PCR, and TCRdb holds only the in-frame ones, with some missing. The sample includes 250,000 or so clones, 70% to 90% of them seen just once. The clonotype originates from a woman between 45 and 65 years old who had been exposed to COVID-19. The sequenced sample was PBMCs or T cells enriched from blood (not recorded which). This chain joins TRBV6-1 and TRBJ2-3; D perhaps matches TRBD2 (5 bases). In DNA, the CDR3 is TGTGCCAGCAGTGAAAGGGTAGCGCGGCCCACAGATACGCAGTATTTT. Protein sequence: CASSERVARPTDTQYF.